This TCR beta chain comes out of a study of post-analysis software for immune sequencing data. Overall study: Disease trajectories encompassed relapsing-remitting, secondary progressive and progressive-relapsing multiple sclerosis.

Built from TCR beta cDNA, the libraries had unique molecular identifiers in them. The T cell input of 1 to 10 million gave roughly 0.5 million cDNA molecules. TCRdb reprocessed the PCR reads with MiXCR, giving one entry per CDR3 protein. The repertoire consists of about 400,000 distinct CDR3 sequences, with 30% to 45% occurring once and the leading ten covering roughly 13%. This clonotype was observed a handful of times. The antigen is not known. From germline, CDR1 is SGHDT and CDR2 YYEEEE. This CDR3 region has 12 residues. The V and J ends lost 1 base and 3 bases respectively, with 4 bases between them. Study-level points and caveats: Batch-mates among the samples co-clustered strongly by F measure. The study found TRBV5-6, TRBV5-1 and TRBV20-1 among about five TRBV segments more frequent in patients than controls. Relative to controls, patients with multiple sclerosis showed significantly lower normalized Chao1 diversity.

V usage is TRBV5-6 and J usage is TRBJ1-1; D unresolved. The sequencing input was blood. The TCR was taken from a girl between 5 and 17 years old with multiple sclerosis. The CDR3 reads CASSLWDTEAFF. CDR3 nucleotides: TGTGCCAGCAGCTTGTGGGACACTGAAGCTTTCTTT.